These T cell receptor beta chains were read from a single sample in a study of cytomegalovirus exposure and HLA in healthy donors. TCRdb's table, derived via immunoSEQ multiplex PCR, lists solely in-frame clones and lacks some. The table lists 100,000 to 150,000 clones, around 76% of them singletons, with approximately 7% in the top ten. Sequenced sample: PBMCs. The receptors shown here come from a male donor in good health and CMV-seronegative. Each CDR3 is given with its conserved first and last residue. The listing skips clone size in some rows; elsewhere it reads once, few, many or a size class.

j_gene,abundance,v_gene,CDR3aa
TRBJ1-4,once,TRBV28,CASETGVTNEKLFF
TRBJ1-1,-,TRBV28,CASSTWTGMNTEAFF
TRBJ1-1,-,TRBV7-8,CASREQGFGTEAFF
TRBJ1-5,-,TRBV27,CASSPDIYQPQHF
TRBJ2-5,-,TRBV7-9,CASSFWTDKETQYF
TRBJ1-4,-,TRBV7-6,CASSRAQGLNEKLFF
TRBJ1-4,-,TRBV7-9,CASSLTGVEKLFF
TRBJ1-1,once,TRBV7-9,CAYGGGVTEAFF
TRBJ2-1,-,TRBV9,CASSVEGGLAGGPGNEQFF
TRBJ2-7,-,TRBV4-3,CASSQEPGGF
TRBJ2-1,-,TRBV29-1,CSARPAGGSYNEQFF
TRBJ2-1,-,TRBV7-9,CASSLSGSTHNEQFF
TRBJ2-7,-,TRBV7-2,CASTTAQRGPYEQYF
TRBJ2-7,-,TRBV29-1,CSVAGTSGSYEQYF
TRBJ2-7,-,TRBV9,CASSVANEQGANLVVGQYF
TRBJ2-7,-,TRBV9,CASSVGGSSYEQYF
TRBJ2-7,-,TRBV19,CASSISGNSYEQYF
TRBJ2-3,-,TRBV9,CASSPRGTDTQYF
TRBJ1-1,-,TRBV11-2,CASSLGGNTEAFF
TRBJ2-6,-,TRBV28,CASLFRGGSGANVLTF
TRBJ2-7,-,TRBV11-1,CASSQGQTEQYF
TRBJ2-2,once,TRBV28,CASSLWSLAGGPGELFF
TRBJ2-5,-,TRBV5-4,CASSLPRGGTRETQYF
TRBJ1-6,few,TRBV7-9,CASSLTAQGSPLHF
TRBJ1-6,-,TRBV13,CASSFEDSPLHF
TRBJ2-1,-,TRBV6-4,CASSDSPGKDEQFF
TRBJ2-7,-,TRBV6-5,CASRKQAKQYF
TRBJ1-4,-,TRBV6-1,CASSATGVSTNEKLFF
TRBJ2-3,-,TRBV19,CASSNQGVSSTDTQYF
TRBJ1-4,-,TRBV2,CASSGRGTGEKLFF
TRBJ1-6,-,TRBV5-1,CASSAGQIYNSPLHF